Only a few counts were recorded for the clone carrying this TCR beta chain. The antigen remains unidentified. TCRdb re-derived calls from the reads in MiXCR, one entry per CDR3 protein. The sample holds about 600,000 distinct CDR3 sequences; roughly a quarter are singletons and the top ten take approximately 8%. The data were obtained in a study of T cell repertoires in cytomegalovirus infection. Study in general: It can be stated that public TCR beta signatures indicated CMV infection as well as a matching HLA type. Findings and caveats of the study: Cumulative frequency (of public TCR beta family members) identified carriers of CMV plus the relevant HLA. What dominated the ex vivo response were HLA-C-restricted CMV-specific TCR beta clonotypes.

V lost 2 bases, J lost 5 bases, and 12 bases lay in between. This CDR3 contains 14 residues. Germline CDR1 and CDR2: MNHEY and SVGEGT. The rearrangement joins TRBV6-2 or TRBV6-3 to TRBJ2-5, with D possibly TRBD2 on 5 matching bases. This receptor was identified in a human donor in good health (CMV status not recorded). Some clones in this sample may be carry-over from other donors' samples. Sequencing used CD8+ T cells from PBMCs. The CDR3 nucleotides are TGTGCCAGCAGTTACCGAGGGTGGAGGGAGACCCAGTACTTC. Translating it yields CASSYRGWRETQYF.